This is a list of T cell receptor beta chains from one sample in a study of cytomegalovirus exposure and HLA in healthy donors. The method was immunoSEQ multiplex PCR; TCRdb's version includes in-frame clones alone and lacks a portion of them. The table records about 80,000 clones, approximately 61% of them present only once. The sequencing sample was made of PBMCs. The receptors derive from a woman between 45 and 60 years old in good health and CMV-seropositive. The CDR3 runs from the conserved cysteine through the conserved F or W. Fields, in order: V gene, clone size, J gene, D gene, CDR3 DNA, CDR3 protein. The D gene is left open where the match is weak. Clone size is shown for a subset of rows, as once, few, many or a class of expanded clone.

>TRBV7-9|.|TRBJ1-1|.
TGTTCCAGCAGCCCGATAGCCGGGGGGCGGGTGAACACTGAAGCTTTCTTT
CSSSPIAGGRVNTEAFF
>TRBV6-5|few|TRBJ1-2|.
TGTGCCAGCGGAGACAGACAGTCTTCTAACGGCTACACCTTC
CASGDRQSSNGYTF
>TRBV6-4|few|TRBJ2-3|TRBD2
TGTGCCAGCAGTGACTCGGTAGCGGGGGGGCCCGCAGATACGCAGTATTTT
CASSDSVAGGPADTQYF
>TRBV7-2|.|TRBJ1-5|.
TGTGCCAGCAGCTTGGATCCGGGGGTTAATCAGCCCCAGCATTTT
CASSLDPGVNQPQHF
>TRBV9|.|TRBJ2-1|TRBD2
TGTGCCAGCAGCGTAGGGCCTAGCGGGGGGCTGGGTAATGAGCAGTTCTTC
CASSVGPSGGLGNEQFF
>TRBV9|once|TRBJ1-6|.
TGTGCCAGCAGCGTAGATCCGGGAGGTAATTCACCCCTCCACTTT
CASSVDPGGNSPLHF
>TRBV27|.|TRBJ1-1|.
TGTGCCAGCAGACCGAGGACCTGGGAGACTGAAGCTTTCTTT
CASRPRTWETEAFF
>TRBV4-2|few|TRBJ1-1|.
TGTGCCAGCACCTCCCGGTTAATGGAGGGCACTGAAGCTTTCTTT
CASTSRLMEGTEAFF
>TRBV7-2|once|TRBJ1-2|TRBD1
TGTGCCAGCAGCCGTCGCCCCGGACAGGGAGGCTATGGCTACACCTTC
CASSRRPGQGGYGYTF
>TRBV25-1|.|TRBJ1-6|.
TGTGCCAGCAGTGCCCCTTCAAAGGGGTCCCCCCTCCACTTT
CASSAPSKGSPLHF
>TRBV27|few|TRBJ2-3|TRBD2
TGTGCCAGCAGCAGAGGACTAGCGGGGGATATACTGAGCACAGATACGCAGTATTTT
CASSRGLAGDILSTDTQYF
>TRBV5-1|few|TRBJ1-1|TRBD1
TGCGCCAGCAGCTTGGGGACAGGGGGCTGGGACACTGAAGCTTTCTTT
CASSLGTGGWDTEAFF
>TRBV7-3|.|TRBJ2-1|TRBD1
TGTGCCAGCAGCTTAGCCGCAGGGGGCATGAACAATGAGCAGTTCTTC
CASSLAAGGMNNEQFF
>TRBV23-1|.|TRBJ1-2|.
TGCGCCAGCAGTCAATCCAATACATCTGGTCCGGGACACGATTTCCCCTTC
CASSQSNTSGPGHDFPF
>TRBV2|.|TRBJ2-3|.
TGTGCCATCAACCCCCAGGGGCCAGATACGCAGTATTTT
CAINPQGPDTQYF
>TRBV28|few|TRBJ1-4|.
TGTGCCACCTCAACGAGGACTCTAGACCTTAATGAAAAACTGTTTTTT
CATSTRTLDLNEKLFF
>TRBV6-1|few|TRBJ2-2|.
TGTGCCAGCAGCCCCGGGACACAGAACACCGGGGAGCTGTTTTTT
CASSPGTQNTGELFF